The TCR beta chain described here comes from a study of T cell responses to AZD1222 COVID-19 vaccine. V dropped 6 bases and J dropped 11 bases, with 13 bases sitting between them. The CDR3 covers 11 residues. Per germline, CDR1 MNHEY and CDR2 SVGAGI. Sequencing used immunoSEQ multiplex PCR; TCRdb keeps in-frame clones, though not all of them. The table has over 120,000 clones, around 90% seen once; the top ten hold approximately 1.7%. V and J are TRBV6-5 and TRBJ1-1; TRBD1 is a possible D gene (6 bases). The receptor was isolated from an adult in good health. Specimen: peripheral blood, collected on day 0 of AZD1222 vaccination. DNA of the CDR3: TGTGCCAGCAGCTCACGACAGGACGCTTTCTTT. Its protein product is CASSSRQDAFF.